These 24 T cell receptor beta chains were sequenced from one sample in a study of T cell changes during pregnancy in multiple sclerosis. Here immunoSEQ multiplex PCR was the method, and the copy in TCRdb shows in-frame clones only, minus some. Of around 96,000 clones listed, around 93% are singletons. This specimen was peripheral blood, taken in the third trimester of pregnancy. These receptors were collected from a female donor with multiple sclerosis, enrolled in a pregnancy study.

The CDR3 DNA reads as TGCGCCAGCACACAGGGTGTCGAGGGCGGGGAGCTGTTTTTT. This translates into CASTQGVEGGELFF. The chain joins TRBV5-1 to TRBJ2-2, with D tentatively TRBD1 (6 bases). This CDR3 contains 14 residues. Between the trimmed V and J ends, which lost 6 bases and 7 bases, there was a span of 16 bases. Germline V lookup: CDR1 SGHRS, CDR2 YFSETQ.

V usage is TRBV19 and J usage is TRBJ2-3; 9 positions match TRBD2. Germline CDR1 reads LNHDA; CDR2 reads SQIVND (reference sequence). The CDR3 spans 15 residues. Unmatched junction bases numbered 3, after V lost 3 bases and J lost 2 bases. Written as DNA, the CDR3 is TGTGCCAGTAGTATCCTAGCGGGATACACAGATACGCAGTATTTT. Protein: CASSILAGYTDTQYF.

The chain carries TRBV9 and TRBJ2-7; D possibly corresponds to TRBD2 (6 bases). Germline lookup yields CDR1 SGDLS and CDR2 YYNGEE. V was clipped by 3 bases and J by 4 bases, with 14 bases between them. The CDR3 totals 14 residues. CDR3 bases: TGTGCCAGCAGCGCCGGGAGTAGTCAGTACGAGCAGTACTTC. Amino acid sequence: CASSAGSSQYEQYF.

The chain is built from TRBV5-4 and TRBJ2-3; 7 positions agree with TRBD1. Germline-derived CDR1 and CDR2 are SGHNT and YYREEE (reference sequence). Trimming cost V 7 bases and J 6 bases; bases outside gene matches: 11. This CDR3 has 14 amino acids. CDR3 nucleotide sequence: TGTGCCAGCGCACGCCGACAGGGTCCCGATACGCAGTATTTT. It is translated as CASARRQGPDTQYF.

About this clone itself: Other DNA sequences in this specimen translate into the identical CDR3. The chain employs TRBV29-1 and TRBJ2-7; 9 bases match TRBD1. The CDR3 is 12 residues long. Losses at the gene ends were 4 bases for V and 3 bases for J; bases not matched to a gene: 1. The germline V gene encodes CDR1 SQVTM and CDR2 ANQGSEA. In nucleotides, the CDR3 is TGCAGCGTTGGGGGACAGGGCTACGAGCAGTACTTC. Amino acids: CSVGGQGYEQYF.

This rearrangement joins TRBV28 to TRBJ1-5, with TRBD1 matching 7 bases. The CDR3 contains 17 residues. Trimming cost V 6 bases and J 7 bases; bases outside gene matches: 18. Germline assignment: CDR1 MDHEN and CDR2 SYDVKM. Here the CDR3 reads CASSRARFRQGDQPQHF. The CDR3 region has the DNA TGTGCCAGCAGCCGCGCCCGATTCCGACAGGGTGACCAGCCCCAGCATTTT. Looking up the rest from reference TRBV28 and TRBJ1-5 gives the full variable domain: DVKVTQSSRYLVKRTGEKVFLECVQDMDHENMFWYRQDPGLGLRLIYFSYDVKMKEKGDIPEGYSVSREKKERFSLILESASTNQTSMYLCASSRARFRQGDQPQHFGDGTRLSIL.

This clone appeared a single time. This chain uses TRBV5-4 with TRBJ2-7, with D maybe TRBD1 (5 bases). Germline-derived CDR1 and CDR2 are SGHNT and YYREEE (reference sequence). Trimming cost V 0 bases and J 2 bases, with 9 bases left between them. CDR3 length equals 14 residues. The CDR3 DNA reads TGTGCCAGCAGCTTGGGTGACAGCCCCTACGAGCAGTACTTC. It codes for CASSLGDSPYEQYF.

The chain links TRBV6-6 to TRBJ2-1; 7 bases align to TRBD2. The germline gives CDR1 MNHNY, CDR2 SVGAGI (reference sequence). This CDR3 spans 12 amino acids. V lost 6 bases and J lost 13; bases outside the gene matches: 9. Here the CDR3 reads CASRNRTSTQFF. In DNA form, the CDR3 reads TGTGCCAGCAGAAACCGGACTAGTACCCAGTTCTTC.

About this clone: One end of the junction is discordant with germline, which a read error may explain. This rearrangement joins TRBV10-3 to TRBJ2-2; D is perhaps TRBD1 (6 bases). The CDR3 length is 14 residues. Germline lookup yields CDR1 ENHRY and CDR2 SYGVKD. CDR3 nucleotides: TGTGCCATCAGACAGGACAGCGGTACCGTGGAGCTGTTTTTT. It encodes CAIRQDSGTVELFF.

The table lists this clone with a count of one. This chain links TRBV7-8 with TRBJ1-2; possible D gene TRBD1, 6 bases. The CDR3 is 15 residues long. Looked up from germline, CDR1 is SGHVS and CDR2 is FQNEAQ. Trimming left V 8 bases short and J 3 bases short, with 19 bases between. CDR3 protein: CASSGRQQGDYGYTF. The CDR3 DNA follows: TGTGCCAGCTCTGGGCGGCAACAGGGAGACTATGGCTACACCTTC. The variable domain in full, with the rest retrieved from reference TRBV7-8 and TRBJ1-2, is GAGVSQSPRYKVAKRGQDVALRCDPISGHVSLFWYQQALGQGPEFLTYFQNEAQLDKSGLPSDRFFAERPEGSVSTLKIQRTQQEDSAVYLCASSGRQQGDYGYTFGSGTRLTVV.

The V call is TRBV2, the J call TRBJ1-2; D perhaps matches TRBD1 (5 bases). This CDR3 comprises 13 residues. Germline CDR1 SNHLY, CDR2 FYNNEI. The ends were cut back, 5 bases at V and 3 bases at J, with 10 bases in the middle. The CDR3 reads CASSSGPDYGYTF. DNA for the CDR3: TGTGCCAGCAGTTCAGGGCCCGACTATGGCTACACCTTC.

The chain combines TRBV28 with TRBJ2-3, with 9 bases aligning to TRBD2. V shed 8 bases and J 14 bases; nucleotides not matched to a gene: 17. The CDR3 length is 14 residues. From germline, CDR1 is MDHEN and CDR2 SYDVKM. The DNA for the CDR3 is TGTGCCAGCTTTCGGGCGGGAGGGCCTTCCAATCCGTATTTT. Residues: CASFRAGGPSNPYF. Full variable domain (outside the CDR3, taken from reference TRBV28 and TRBJ2-3): DVKVTQSSRYLVKRTGEKVFLECVQDMDHENMFWYRQDPGLGLRLIYFSYDVKMKEKGDIPEGYSVSREKKERFSLILESASTNQTSMYLCASFRAGGPSNPYFGPGTRLTVL.

The gene calls are TRBV7-9 and TRBJ2-7, with D unclear. Trimming took off 5 bases at V and 3 bases at J, with 14 bases between the two ends. CDR3 length: 14 amino acids. Germline V lookup: CDR1 SEHNR, CDR2 FQNEAQ (reference sequence). CDR3 in amino acids: CASSLLTIGYEQYF. CDR3 sequence (DNA): TGTGCCAGCAGCCTTCTAACGATTGGCTACGAGCAGTACTTC.

The rearrangement links TRBV25-1 to TRBJ2-7, with 13 bases identical to TRBD2. The CDR3 is 15 residues long. CDR1 is MGHDK and CDR2 is SYGVNS in the germline V gene. Germline trimming cut 6 bases from V and 7 bases from J; bases unmatched to any gene: 9. The CDR3 region is CASSPLAGGSYEQYF. The CDR3, as DNA: TGTGCCAGCAGCCCACTAGCGGGAGGGAGTTATGAGCAGTACTTC.

The rearrangement links TRBV6-1 to TRBJ2-7, with a tentative D call TRBD2 (5 bases). CDR1 and CDR2 from the germline V gene are MNHNS and SASEGT. V was trimmed by 11 bases and J by 6 bases, leaving 11 bases between them. The CDR3 is made up of 10 amino acids. In DNA, the CDR3 is TGTGCCGTCTCGAGCGGCGAGCAGTACTTC. It translates to CAVSSGEQYF.

V usage is TRBV19 and J usage is TRBJ2-3, with unresolved D. V was pared by 10 bases and J by 0 bases, with 8 bases between. CDR3 size: 12 residues. Germline loops: CDR1 LNHDA, CDR2 SQIVND (reference sequence). The CDR3 nucleotides read TGTGCCACCCGGAGAAGCACAGATACGCAGTATTTT. Amino acids: CATRRSTDTQYF.

The V gene is TRBV2, the J gene TRBJ2-1; 13 bases line up with TRBD2. The germline gives CDR1 SNHLY, CDR2 FYNNEI. The CDR3 totals 14 residues. V lost 9 bases to trimming and J lost 7 bases; unmatched junction nucleotides: 6. The CDR3 is CASKGLAGVNEQFF. DNA of the CDR3: TGTGCCAGTAAAGGACTAGCGGGAGTTAATGAGCAGTTCTTC.

The chain couples TRBV7-2 to TRBJ1-1, with no clear D. Trimming took 1 base from V and 0 from J, leaving 6 bases between them. There are 14 residues in the CDR3. Germline V CDR1 and CDR2: SGHTA, FQGNSA. The CDR3 protein is CASSLGLMNTEAFF. Here the CDR3 DNA reads TGTGCCAGCAGCTTAGGACTGATGAACACTGAAGCTTTCTTT.

The chain has TRBV5-6 and TRBJ2-5; possible D gene TRBD1, 5 bases. CDR1 SGHDT and CDR2 YYEEEE come from the germline V gene. The CDR3 has 13 residues. V lost 5 bases, J lost 2 bases, and 10 bases lay in between. Here the CDR3 DNA reads TGTGCCAGCAGACCTGACAGACAAGAGACCCAGTACTTC. Amino acids: CASRPDRQETQYF.

The V and J genes are TRBV18 and TRBJ2-2; 9 bases line up with TRBD1. The CDR3 has 16 amino acids. Germline V CDR1 and CDR2: KGHSH, LQKENI. V lost 3 bases, J lost 6 bases, and 8 bases stayed unmatched. CDR3: CASSPRDRVVSGELFF. The CDR3, as DNA: TGTGCCAGCTCACCCCGGGACAGGGTCGTTTCCGGGGAGCTGTTTTTT. The variable domain in full, completed from reference TRBV18 and TRBJ2-2, reads NAGVMQNPRHLVRRRGQEARLRCSPMKGHSHVYWYRQLPEEGLKFMVYLQKENIIDESGMPKERFSAEFPKEGPSILRIQQVVRGDSAAYFCASSPRDRVVSGELFFGEGSRLTVL.

The chain recombines TRBV9 with TRBJ1-2; the D gene is possibly TRBD1 (6 bases). V lost 0 bases and J 8 bases, leaving 17 bases between the germline ends. Germline CDR1 and CDR2: SGDLS and YYNGEE. The length of the CDR3 is 15 residues. DNA for the CDR3: TGTGCCAGCAGCGTAGGGATACAGGGCTCAGGCGGCTACACCTTC. It specifies CASSVGIQGSGGYTF.

V and J are TRBV11-3 and TRBJ2-1; TRBD2 agrees at 9 bases. CDR3 size: 14 residues. The J segment lost 4 bases and the V segment lost 5 bases, leaving 3 bases of the junction unmatched. Germline values: CDR1 SGHNT, CDR2 YENEEA. The CDR3 here is CASSQTSGYNEQFF. CDR3 sequence (DNA): TGTGCCAGCAGCCAGACTAGCGGTTACAATGAGCAGTTCTTC.

The chain links TRBV4-2 to TRBJ1-5; a weak D match, TRBD1 (6 bases). The germline V and J ends were trimmed by 2 bases and 10 bases, with 21 bases remaining between them. Per the germline V gene, CDR1 is LGHNA and CDR2 is YNFKEQ. The CDR3 runs to 16 residues. The CDR3 spells CASSQRGKTGGDPQHF. CDR3 nucleotides: TGTGCCAGCAGCCAAAGGGGTAAGACAGGAGGAGATCCCCAGCATTTT.

This chain links TRBV5-6 with TRBJ2-1; perhaps TRBD2 as D (6 bases). V lost 1 base to trimming and J lost 0 bases, with 20 bases between them. This CDR3 is built from 19 residues. CDR1 is SGHDT and CDR2 is YYEEEE in the germline V gene. This chain's CDR3 is CASSLLTGVGIFSYNEQFF. Written as DNA, the CDR3 is TGTGCCAGCAGCTTGTTGACGGGAGTAGGGATCTTCTCCTACAATGAGCAGTTCTTC.